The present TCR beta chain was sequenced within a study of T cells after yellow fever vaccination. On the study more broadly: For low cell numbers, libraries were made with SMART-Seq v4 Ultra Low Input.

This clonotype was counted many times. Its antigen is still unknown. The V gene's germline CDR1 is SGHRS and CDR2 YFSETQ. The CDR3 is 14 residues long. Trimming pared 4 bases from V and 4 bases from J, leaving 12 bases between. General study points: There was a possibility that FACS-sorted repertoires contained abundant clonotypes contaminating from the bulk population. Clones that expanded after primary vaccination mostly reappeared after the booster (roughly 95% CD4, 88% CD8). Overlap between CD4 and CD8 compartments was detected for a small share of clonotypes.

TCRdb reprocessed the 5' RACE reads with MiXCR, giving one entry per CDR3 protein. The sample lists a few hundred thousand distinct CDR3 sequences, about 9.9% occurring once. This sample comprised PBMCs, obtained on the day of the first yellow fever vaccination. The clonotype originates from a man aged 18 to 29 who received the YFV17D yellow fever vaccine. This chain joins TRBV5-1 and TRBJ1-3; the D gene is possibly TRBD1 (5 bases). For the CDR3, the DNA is TGCGCCAGCAGCCCCGGGACCGCGGGAAACACCATATATTTT. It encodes CASSPGTAGNTIYF.